This paragraph covers one TCR beta chain sequence. Its antigen is as yet unknown. PCR primers comprised 60 Vbeta and 13 Jbeta primers. The data were produced by immunoSEQ multiplex PCR, yet TCRdb's version contains in-frame clones alone and is incomplete. The table has tens of thousands of clones, 84% seen once; the top ten hold 2.4%. This sample is drawn from a study of cytomegalovirus exposure and HLA in healthy donors. Study observations and caveats: V- and J-gene trimming of TCR beta was linked (in a later analysis) to a missense DCLRE1C variant. Only CMV serostatus was available as immune exposure information. TCR beta V segments were, for the most part, productive about 87% or about 30% of the time in an earlier analysis. Of the V segments, some could not be distinguished, including TRBV6-2 and TRBV6-3, and were excluded.

The CDR3 consists of 13 residues. The germline V and J ends were trimmed by 6 bases and 7 bases, with 13 bases remaining between them. CDR1 is ENHRY, CDR2 SYGVKD, per germline. This clonotype was sampled from a woman aged 50 to 60 in good health and CMV-seronegative. The material sequenced was PBMCs. The chain carries TRBV10-3 and TRBJ1-5; no firm D call. The CDR3: CAIRESELQPQHF. CDR3 in DNA: TGTGCCATCAGGGAATCGGAACTACAGCCCCAGCATTTT.